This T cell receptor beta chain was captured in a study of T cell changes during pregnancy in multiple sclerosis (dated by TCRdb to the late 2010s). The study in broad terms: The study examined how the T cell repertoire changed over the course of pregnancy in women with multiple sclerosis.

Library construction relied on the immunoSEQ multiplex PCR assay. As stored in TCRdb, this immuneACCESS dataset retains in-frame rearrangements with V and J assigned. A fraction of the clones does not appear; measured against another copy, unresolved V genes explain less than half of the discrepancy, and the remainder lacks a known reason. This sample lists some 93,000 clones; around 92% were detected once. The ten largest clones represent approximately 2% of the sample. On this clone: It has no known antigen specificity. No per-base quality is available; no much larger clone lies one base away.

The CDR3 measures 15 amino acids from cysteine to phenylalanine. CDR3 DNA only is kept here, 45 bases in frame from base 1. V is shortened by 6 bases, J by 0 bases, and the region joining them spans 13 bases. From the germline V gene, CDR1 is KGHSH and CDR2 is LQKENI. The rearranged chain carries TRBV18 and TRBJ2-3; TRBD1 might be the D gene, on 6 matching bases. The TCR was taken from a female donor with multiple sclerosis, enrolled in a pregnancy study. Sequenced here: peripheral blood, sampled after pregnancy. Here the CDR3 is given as CASSQRDTSTDTQYF. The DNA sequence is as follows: TGTGCCAGCTCTCAAAGGGACACTAGCACAGATACGCAGTATTTT.